This T cell receptor beta chain stems from a study of CD8 T cells in Susac syndrome (dated by TCRdb to the late 2010s). About the study as a whole: Repertoire sequencing was used to test whether CD8+ T cell activation and differentiation in Susac syndrome was antigen driven. CD8+ T cell repertoire clonality was compared between more than ten healthy donors, around 14 Susac syndrome patients and some 15 multiple sclerosis patients.

A remark on this clonotype: Its binding antigen is unknown. Base qualities are not recorded, but no much larger clone differs from it by a single base.

The CDR3 spans 17 residues, from the cysteine through the phenylalanine. The kept DNA is CDR3 alone, 51 bases in frame from the first base. For this chain, trimming is 5 bases at the V end and 2 bases at the J end, and the number of junction bases without a gene match is 13. The full study reports these points: The study acknowledged that relatively few individuals were included in the TCR sequencing and HLA analysis.

High-throughput TCR beta sequencing profiled peripheral blood CD8+ and CD4+ T cells from healthy donors, Susac syndrome patients and multiple sclerosis patients. The multiple sclerosis controls were treatment-naive patients whose relapsing-remitting disease, either stable or active, fulfilled the revised McDonald criteria. Bulk CD8+ and CD4+ T cells were purified by magnetic negative isolation, whereas CD8+ TEMRA cells were enriched by FACS. Blood was collected in EDTA tubes and processed within 24 hours, with PBMCs isolated through density gradient centrifugation. PBMCs intended for TCR sequencing were cryopreserved in liquid nitrogen and thawed later in a water bath at 37 degrees C. Purity of sorted or isolated CD4+, CD8+ and CD8+ TEMRA cells was at least 90%. RNA was extracted with the RNeasy kit and roughly 0.45 to 1 ug was reverse transcribed using random hexamers. TCR beta CDR3 regions were amplified with the immunoSEQ multiplex PCR assay covering 54 Vbeta and 13 Jbeta segments. PCR amplification bias was corrected using a synthetic template baseline for primer optimization and computational correction. On the study's bioinformatics: Only productive sequences were kept, with reads annotated to V, D and J genes according to IMGT and analyzed in immunoSEQ Analyzer. To calculate clonality, Shannon entropy was normalized by log2 of the number of productive unique sequences and then subtracted from one. For each patient and control, public and private clones were evaluated within the 100 most prevalent clones. A clone was defined as Susac-specific if it was absent from the healthy and MS cohorts, from 1052 published viral clones and from other ImmuneACCESS disease sequences. TCRdb's own reprocessing of the public reads used fastp at Q25 and MiXCR and kept productive beta chains. Every CDR3 protein is listed once, alongside the most common genes and DNA of its rows. The V and J calls, along with clone size, are taken from TCRdb and not from the paper's own processing. The sample includes under 550,000 distinct CDR3 sequences, with 85% to 90% observed a single time. The ten most abundant clones make up about 0.12% of the sample.

The sample taken for sequencing was CD8+ T cells from PBMCs. The sequence is built from TRBV12-3 or TRBV12-4 and TRBJ2-7; the central 9 bases match TRBD2. The sequence was obtained from a human donor with multiple sclerosis. The DNA is TGTGCCAGCAGTCCAGAACCTGTAGCGGGAGATGCCTACGAGCAGTACTTC. The translation is CASSPEPVAGDAYEQYF.